The clone carrying this T cell receptor beta chain rates as medium-sized. Its antigen is undetermined. Using immunoSEQ multiplex PCR, the repertoire was profiled, and TCRdb retains in-frame clones only, with some absent. This table has approximately 6,400 clones, roughly two thirds appearing once. Germline V lookup: CDR1 SEHNR, CDR2 FQNEAQ (reference sequence). The CDR3 contains 15 residues. The trim removed 3 bases at V and 7 bases at J, leaving 5 bases unmatched. This entry is derived from a study of PD-1 blockade in classical Hodgkin lymphoma. Study results and caveats: Unlike CD8+ TCR diversity, which did not rise significantly by C4D1, CD4+ TCR diversity did. Complete responders started with a diversity level that resembled newly diagnosed patients at baseline.

Noted time point: cycle 4 day 1 (C4D1), after more than 5 weeks of nivolumab. Relapses following autologous stem cell transplantation were seen in all patients, with brentuximab vedotin exposure varying. CD8+ T cell isolation from thawed PBMCs was performed by magnetic negative selection. The starting material was CD8+ T cells from blood, obtained before the fourth cycle of nivolumab. The sequence was obtained from a human donor with classical Hodgkin lymphoma. J is TRBJ1-4 and V is TRBV7-9, with 10 bases that match TRBD1. In DNA, the CDR3 is TGTGCCAGCAGCTTTTCACGGACAGGGGGTGAAAAACTGTTTTTT. It translates to CASSFSRTGGEKLFF.